This T cell receptor (beta chain) came from a study of blood T cell repertoires in COVID-19. Study in general: Spain, Italy and the United States supplied samples that represented acute and convalescent COVID-19. T cells, B-cell-depleted T cells, or PBMCs supplied cDNA or gDNA.

CDR3 length equals 15 residues. The junction had 3 bases not matched to a gene; V was cut back by 1 base and J by 3 bases. Germline V gene lookup returns CDR1 KGHSY and CDR2 FQNENV. Per the original methods: Using reference gene primer amplification, nucleated cell counts were estimated. The data were produced by immunoSEQ multiplex PCR, yet TCRdb's version contains in-frame clones alone and is incomplete. Clonal size and the V and J genes are those of that table, whereas D and trimming came from the DNA. The data show around 140,000 clones, 84% seen once. The sequenced sample was peripheral blood. The chain has TRBV16 and TRBJ2-7; 10 bases line up with TRBD2. The receptor was isolated from an elderly woman with acute or convalescent COVID-19. The CDR3 loop reads CASSQFTSGNYEQYF. CDR3 nucleotide sequence: TGTGCCAGCAGCCAATTTACTAGCGGGAACTACGAGCAGTACTTC.